These T cell receptor beta chains were read from a single sample in a study of control samples from healthy donors and cancer patients. The repertoire was sequenced with immunoSEQ multiplex PCR; TCRdb's copy has only in-frame clones and lacks some. The table has about 160,000 clones, 96% seen once. Sequenced material: blood. The receptor set was obtained from a woman in her thirties in good health. Both conserved end residues are trimmed from each CDR3. The order of the fields is J gene, D gene, V gene, CDR3 protein. The D gene is left open where the match is weak.

TRBJ2-7	TRBD1	TRBV6-5	ASSLDRVVDEQY
TRBJ1-5	.	TRBV30	AWSPDLNQPQH
TRBJ1-3	.	TRBV28	ASSLAAGTGNTIY
TRBJ1-4	.	TRBV11-2	ASSLGGEKLF
TRBJ1-5	.	TRBV19	ASRNRVPAPQH
TRBJ2-3	.	TRBV28	ASSWGSTDTQY
TRBJ2-1	.	TRBV5-6	ASRRGSYNEQF
TRBJ1-2	.	TRBV7-9	ASSLDGDQGST
TRBJ2-1	.	TRBV5-1	ASRQGLGHNEQF
TRBJ2-2	TRBD2	TRBV7-2	ASRKTSGTNTGELF
TRBJ2-5	.	TRBV10-2	ASSESGVQETQY
TRBJ1-2	.	TRBV19	ASSPDREYGYT
TRBJ1-1	.	TRBV28	ASNPGGGTEAF
TRBJ1-2	.	TRBV28	ASAQSNYGYT
TRBJ1-6	.	TRBV5-1	ASSLGGNSPLH
TRBJ1-5	.	TRBV2	ASGGFLDQPQH
TRBJ2-7	TRBD1	TRBV5-1	ASSWVEMTGAYEQY
TRBJ2-5	TRBD2	TRBV6-1	ASSDSGGRQETQY
TRBJ1-2	.	TRBV7-2	ASSPSLQAFYGYT
TRBJ1-5	.	TRBV5-8	ASSLGQSNQPQH
TRBJ1-2	.	TRBV19	ASSPWGGGYT
TRBJ1-4	TRBD1	TRBV10-3	AISDQDRSATNEKLF
TRBJ1-1	.	TRBV27	ASSLSRLGGGTEAF
TRBJ1-4	TRBD1	TRBV7-9	ASSSGTLTGENEKLF
TRBJ2-6	.	TRBV7-9	ASTWGSGANVLT
TRBJ2-1	TRBD1	TRBV28	ASSKTGGAYNEQF
TRBJ2-1	TRBD2	TRBV28	ASTALAGGHHDEQF
TRBJ2-3	.	TRBV2	ASKRRATSTDTQY
TRBJ2-1	.	TRBV13	ASSLTSSYNEQF
TRBJ1-1	.	TRBV3-1/TRBV3-2	ASSLRREAF
TRBJ1-6	.	TRBV6-2/TRBV6-3	ASSTSRYRYSPLH
TRBJ2-1	.	TRBV9	ASSEPFGGSYNEQF
TRBJ2-1	TRBD2	TRBV2	ASRDTSGSIFEQF
TRBJ2-4	.	TRBV12-5	ASGKTGEKNIQY
TRBJ2-3	.	TRBV7-2	ASRELGDTQY
TRBJ2-7	.	TRBV30	AWSLGEQY
TRBJ1-1	.	TRBV29-1	SVFRVNTEAF
TRBJ1-1	.	TRBV6-5	ASTVDSPSDEAF
TRBJ1-3	.	TRBV10-1	ADLGVSGNTIY
TRBJ2-7	TRBD2	TRBV7-6	ASSPARSSGNYEQY
TRBJ1-1	TRBD1	TRBV7-3	ASSSGDRADTEAF
TRBJ2-3	.	TRBV7-9	ASGGFTDTQY
TRBJ2-1	.	TRBV30	AWSGDRHNEQF
TRBJ2-5	TRBD2	TRBV5-6	ASSRLAGGQETQY
TRBJ2-3	.	TRBV18	ASSPLVTDTQY
TRBJ1-1	.	TRBV15	ATPVGVNTEAF
TRBJ2-3	TRBD2	TRBV19	ASSIKRGREGRDTQY
TRBJ1-1	.	TRBV23-1	ASSRSTEAF
TRBJ2-1	.	TRBV3-1/TRBV3-2	ASSQGYSSYNEQF
TRBJ2-1	TRBD2	TRBV6-4	ASSHQAGGNEQF
TRBJ1-5	TRBD1	TRBV13	ASSRGTGNQPQH
TRBJ1-1	.	TRBV4-2	ASSQDRGAGNTEAF
TRBJ2-7	.	TRBV18	ASSPLPGRGPHEQY
TRBJ1-6	.	TRBV7-8	ASSLQGLNSPLH
TRBJ2-7	.	TRBV10-3	AISGHLAVSYEQY
TRBJ2-7	.	TRBV11-3	ASSLDGYEQY
TRBJ2-7	.	TRBV6-6	ASSYAGREQY